The clone carrying this T cell receptor (beta chain) was seen many times. Its antigen is unidentified. TCRdb recomputed calls from the 5' RACE reads with MiXCR, one row per CDR3 protein. The sample yields 300,000 to 400,000 distinct CDR3 sequences, approximately 12% seen once. The entry originates in a study of T cells after yellow fever vaccination. The CDR3 has 14 residues. The V end was cut by 0 bases, the J end by 5 bases, with 10 bases between. The germline gives CDR1 SGHTA, CDR2 FQGNSA. Study-level results: Post-booster reappearance was seen for most primary-vaccination clones (just over 95% CD4, roughly 86% CD8).

The source was CD4+ T cells sorted from PBMCs, collected 15 days after the yellow fever booster vaccination. This TCR was recovered from a man aged 18 to 30 who received the YFV17D yellow fever vaccine. This chain uses TRBV7-2 with TRBJ2-5; tentative D call: TRBD2 (6 bases). In DNA, the CDR3 is TGTGCCAGCAGCTTAGCGCGGACTATGGAGACCCAGTACTTC. Translating it yields CASSLARTMETQYF.